This section outlines one TCR beta chain sequence together with its context. Its antigen is unidentified. The data belong to a study of cytomegalovirus exposure and HLA in healthy donors. Study results and limitations: A later analysis found most CMV-associated TCR beta chains apparently HLA-restricted. Most likely, a cluster of highly shared sequence variants arose as a sequencing artifact.

The PCR employed 60 Vbeta primers together with 13 Jbeta primers. Assay used: immunoSEQ multiplex PCR; TCRdb lists only in-frame clones, some missing. The sample records over 200,000 clones, about 81% being singletons. Source material: PBMCs. The source is a man in his forties or fifties in good health and CMV-seropositive.

The CDR3 DNA reads as TGTGCCAGCAGCCAACTAGTCAATCAGCCCCAGCATTTT. Its translation: CASSQLVNQPQHF. This chain connects TRBV14 to TRBJ1-5; D is undetermined. This CDR3 is 13 amino acids long. The germline V gene encodes CDR1 SGHDN and CDR2 FVKESK. V lost 2 bases and J 3 bases, leaving 5 bases between the germline ends.